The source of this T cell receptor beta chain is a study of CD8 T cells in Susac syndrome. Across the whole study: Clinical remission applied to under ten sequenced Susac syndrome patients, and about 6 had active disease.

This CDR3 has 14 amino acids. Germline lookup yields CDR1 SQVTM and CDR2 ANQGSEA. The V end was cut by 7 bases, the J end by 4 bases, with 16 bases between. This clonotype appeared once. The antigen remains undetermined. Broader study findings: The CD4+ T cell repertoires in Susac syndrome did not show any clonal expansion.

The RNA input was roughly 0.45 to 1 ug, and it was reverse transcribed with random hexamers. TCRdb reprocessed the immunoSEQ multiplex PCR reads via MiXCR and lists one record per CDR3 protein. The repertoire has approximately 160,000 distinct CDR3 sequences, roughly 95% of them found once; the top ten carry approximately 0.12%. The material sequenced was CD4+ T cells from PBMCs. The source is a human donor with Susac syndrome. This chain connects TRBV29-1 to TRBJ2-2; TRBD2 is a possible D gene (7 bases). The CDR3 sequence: CSATRGAVTGELFF. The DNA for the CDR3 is TGCAGCGCCACCCGGGGGGCTGTCACCGGGGAGCTGTTTTTT.